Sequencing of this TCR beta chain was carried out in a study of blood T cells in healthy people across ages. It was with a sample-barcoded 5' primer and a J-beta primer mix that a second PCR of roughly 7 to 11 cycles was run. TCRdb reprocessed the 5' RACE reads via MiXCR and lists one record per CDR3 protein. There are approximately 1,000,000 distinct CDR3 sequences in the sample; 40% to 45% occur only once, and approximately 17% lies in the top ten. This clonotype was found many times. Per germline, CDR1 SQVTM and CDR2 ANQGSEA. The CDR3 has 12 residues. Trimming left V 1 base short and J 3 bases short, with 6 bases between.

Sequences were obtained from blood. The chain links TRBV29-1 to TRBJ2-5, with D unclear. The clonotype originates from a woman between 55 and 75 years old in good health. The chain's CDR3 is CSVEGVEETQYF. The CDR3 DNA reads TGCAGCGTTGAAGGAGTAGAAGAGACCCAGTACTTC.